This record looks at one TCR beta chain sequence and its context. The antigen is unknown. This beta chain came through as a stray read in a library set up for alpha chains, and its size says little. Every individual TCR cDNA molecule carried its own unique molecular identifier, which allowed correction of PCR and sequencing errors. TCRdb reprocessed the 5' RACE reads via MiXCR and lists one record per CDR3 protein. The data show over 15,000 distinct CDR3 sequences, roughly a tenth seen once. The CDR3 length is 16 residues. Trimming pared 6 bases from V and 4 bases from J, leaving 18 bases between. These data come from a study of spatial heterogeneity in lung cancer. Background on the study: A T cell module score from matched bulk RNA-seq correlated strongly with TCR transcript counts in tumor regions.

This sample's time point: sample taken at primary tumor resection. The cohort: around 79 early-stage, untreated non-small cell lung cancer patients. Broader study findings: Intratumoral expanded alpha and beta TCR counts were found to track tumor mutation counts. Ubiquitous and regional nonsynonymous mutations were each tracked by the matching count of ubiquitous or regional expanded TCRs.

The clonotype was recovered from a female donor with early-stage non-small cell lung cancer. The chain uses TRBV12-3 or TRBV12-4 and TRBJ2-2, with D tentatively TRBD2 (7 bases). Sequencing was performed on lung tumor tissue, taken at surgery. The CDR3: CASSPFRGAATGELFF. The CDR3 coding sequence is TGTGCCAGCAGCCCATTTCGGGGGGCTGCCACCGGGGAGCTGTTTTTT.